This T cell receptor (beta chain) appears in the sequencing data of a study of blood T cells in healthy people across ages. Study-level points and caveats: Versus aged donors, long-lived donors had higher diversity and more naive CD4+ cells.

Together with a sample-barcoded 5' primer, a J-beta primer mix was included in a second PCR lasting roughly 7 to 11 cycles. All samples yielded 3 million or more CDR3-containing paired-end reads. A single record per CDR3 protein comes from TCRdb applying MiXCR to the 5' RACE reads. The sample has about 1,400,000 distinct CDR3 sequences, approximately 59% seen once; the top ten hold 5% to 7%. From germline, CDR1 is DFQATT and CDR2 SNEGSKA (reference sequence). The CDR3 covers 13 residues. Trimming cost V 1 base and J 2 bases, with 8 bases left between them. Donation came from healthy Caucasian individuals in Russia who were aged 6 to 90. For this clonotype: Antigen: not known.

Sequences were obtained from blood. This rearrangement joins TRBV20-1 to TRBJ1-2; D remains unclear. The sequence was collected from a man aged 18-30 years in good health. The CDR3 reads CSARGRPNYGYTF. In nucleotides, the CDR3 is TGCAGTGCTAGAGGCAGGCCGAACTATGGCTACACCTTC.